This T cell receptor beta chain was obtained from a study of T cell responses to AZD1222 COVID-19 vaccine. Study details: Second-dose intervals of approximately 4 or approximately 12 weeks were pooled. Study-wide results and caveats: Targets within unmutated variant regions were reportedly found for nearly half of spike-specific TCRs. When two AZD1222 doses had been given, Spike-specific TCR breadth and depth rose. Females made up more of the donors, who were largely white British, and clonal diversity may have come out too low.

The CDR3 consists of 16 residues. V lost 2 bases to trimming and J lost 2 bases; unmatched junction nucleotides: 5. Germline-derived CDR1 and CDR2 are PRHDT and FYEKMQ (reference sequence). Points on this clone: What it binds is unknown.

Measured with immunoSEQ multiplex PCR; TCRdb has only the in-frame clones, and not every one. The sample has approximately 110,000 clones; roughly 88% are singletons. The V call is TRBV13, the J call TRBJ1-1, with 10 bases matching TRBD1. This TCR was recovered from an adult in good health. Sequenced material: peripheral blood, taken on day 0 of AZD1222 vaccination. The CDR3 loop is CASSLRQGAPNTEAFF. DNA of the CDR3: TGTGCCAGCAGCTTAAGACAGGGGGCGCCAAACACTGAAGCTTTCTTT.